The 9 T cell receptor beta chains reported below all come from one sample, sequenced in a study of T cells in Graves' hyperthyroidism and ophthalmopathy. From RNA transcripts, TCR beta CDR3 regions were amplified. The HTBI set primed first-round TCR CDR3 RT-PCR. TCRdb re-derived calls from the multiplex PCR reads in MiXCR, one entry per CDR3 protein. The repertoire holds around 520,000 distinct CDR3 sequences, roughly a quarter seen once, with 11% in the top ten. Sequencing input: blood. These receptor sequences come from a woman aged 25 to 39 with Graves' ophthalmopathy.

This clonotype was detected ten times or more. The V call is TRBV12-3 or TRBV12-4, the J call TRBJ2-5, with a tentative D call TRBD2 (5 bases). The V end lost 6 bases, the J end lost 1 base, and 12 bases lay between the germline ends. The CDR3 is 14 residues long. As DNA, the CDR3 is TGTGCCAGCAGCAACCCGCGGGTCCAAGAGACCCAGTACTTC. Translated: CASSNPRVQETQYF.

This clonotype was seen once. The chain is built from TRBV15 and TRBJ2-3; a possible D gene is TRBD2 (6 bases). The CDR3 extends over 14 amino acids. Germline CDR1 and CDR2: LNHNV and YYDKDF (reference sequence). V lost 3 bases and J lost 6, with 13 bases in between. The CDR3 sequence is CATSRDGGEDTQYF. The DNA for the CDR3 is TGTGCCACCAGCAGGGACGGAGGGGAGGATACGCAGTATTTT.

The chain carries TRBV6-1 and TRBJ1-1, with D uncertain. The CDR3 runs 13 residues. V lost 6 bases and J lost 5, with 13 bases in between. Germline CDR1 MNHNS, CDR2 SASEGT. CDR3 DNA: TGTGCCAGCAGCCTTAGGAAGGGTACTGAAGCTTTCTTT. As protein: CASSLRKGTEAFF.

CDR3 region: CASTLGQLTYEQYF. CDR3 nucleotide sequence: TGTGCCAGCACTTTGGGACAGTTAACCTACGAGCAGTACTTC. This rearrangement joins TRBV12-3 or TRBV12-4 to TRBJ2-7; 7 bases map to TRBD1. With V trimmed by 7 bases and J by 2 bases, 8 bases remained unmatched. This CDR3 spans 14 amino acids.

This clonotype was seen ten or more times. The chain joins TRBV12-3 or TRBV12-4 to TRBJ1-2; D gene ambiguous. V lost 10 bases and J 2 bases, leaving 14 bases between the germline ends. The CDR3 contains 13 residues. CDR3 nucleotide sequence: TGTGCCACCTATCCCGGACGAAACTATGGCTACACCTTC. It translates to CATYPGRNYGYTF.

This clonotype showed up many times. The CDR3 bases are TGTGCCAGCACTCGGGGGACAGGACTGTACGAGCAGTACTTC. It specifies CASTRGTGLYEQYF. The chain links TRBV6-2 or TRBV6-3 to TRBJ2-7, with 8 bases fitting TRBD1. The CDR3 length is 14 residues. Germline V lookup: CDR1 MNHEY, CDR2 SVGEGT. V dropped 7 bases and J dropped 4; count of bases not matched to a gene: 9.

In the case of this clonotype: One base away lies a much larger clone, so this may be a sequencing read error. The chain couples TRBV29-1 to TRBJ2-7, with D tentatively TRBD1 (7 bases). Germline V gene sequence: CDR1 SQVTM, CDR2 ANQGSEA. The CDR3 consists of 15 residues. The CDR3 region is CSVERQQGTSGEQCF. The CDR3 nucleotides are TGCAGCGTTGAACGTCAACAGGGGACTTCGGGCGAGCAGTGCTTC.

At least ten counts were recorded for this clonotype. The rearrangement joins TRBV2 to TRBJ2-7; D is uncertain. Trimming shortened V by 2 bases and J by 7 bases, and 6 bases separated the two germline ends. The CDR3 is 11 residues long. Germline V gives CDR1 SNHLY, CDR2 FYNNEI. CDR3 nucleotide sequence: TGTGCCAGCAGTGAATATGAAGAGCAGTACTTC. The encoded protein is CASSEYEEQYF.

This clonotype was detected ten times or more. The rearrangement joins TRBV10-3 to TRBJ1-1; D is possibly TRBD1 (5 bases). V shed 5 bases and J shed 2 bases, with 15 bases lying between them. The germline V gene has CDR1 ENHRY and CDR2 SYGVKD. This CDR3 comprises 15 residues. The DNA for the CDR3 is TGTGCCATCAGTAACCAACGGGACGGTAACACTGAAGCTTTCTTT. Amino acids: CAISNQRDGNTEAFF.